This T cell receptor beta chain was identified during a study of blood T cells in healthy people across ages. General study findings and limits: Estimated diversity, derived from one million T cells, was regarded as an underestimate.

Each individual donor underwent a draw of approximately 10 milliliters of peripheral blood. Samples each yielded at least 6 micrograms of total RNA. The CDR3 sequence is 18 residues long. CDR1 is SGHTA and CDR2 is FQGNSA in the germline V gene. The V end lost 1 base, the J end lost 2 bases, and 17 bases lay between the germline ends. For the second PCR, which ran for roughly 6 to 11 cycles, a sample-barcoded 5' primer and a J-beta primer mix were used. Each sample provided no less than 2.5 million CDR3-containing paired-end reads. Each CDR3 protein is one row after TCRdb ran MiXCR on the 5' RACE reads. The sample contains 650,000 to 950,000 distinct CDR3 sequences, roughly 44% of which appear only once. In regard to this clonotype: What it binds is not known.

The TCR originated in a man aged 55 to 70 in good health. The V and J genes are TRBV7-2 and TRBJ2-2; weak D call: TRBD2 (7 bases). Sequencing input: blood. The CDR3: CASSLVGGGLYNTGELFF. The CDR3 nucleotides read TGTGCCAGCAGCTTAGTAGGGGGGGGCCTTTACAACACCGGGGAGCTGTTTTTT. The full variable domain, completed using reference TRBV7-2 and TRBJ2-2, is GAGVSQSPSNKVTEKGKDVELRCDPISGHTALYWYRQSLGQGLEFLIYFQGNSAPDKSGLPSDRFSAERTGGSVSTLTIQRTQQEDSAVYLCASSLVGGGLYNTGELFFGEGSRLTVL.